A selection of T cell receptor beta chains follows, all from one sample in a study of T cell responses to AZD1222 COVID-19 vaccine. TCRdb keeps only in-frame clones here, not all; method: immunoSEQ multiplex PCR. The profile covers over 140,000 clones, with over 85% appearing a single time and roughly 5% taken by the ten largest. The material was peripheral blood, obtained on day 0 of AZD1222 vaccination. The receptors come from an adult in good health. Both conserved end residues are part of each CDR3. Each record gives: V gene, D gene, clone size, J gene, CDR3 protein, CDR3 DNA. D genes are given only for firm matches. Size is omitted from some rows. Given values are once, few, many or a class for expanded clones.

v_call: TRBV4-1
d_call: .
clone_size: .
j_call: TRBJ1-2
cdr3_aa: CASSHLKDSGYTF
cdr3_nt: TGCGCCAGCAGCCACCTTAAGGACAGTGGCTACACCTTC

v_call: TRBV5-4
d_call: .
clone_size: .
j_call: TRBJ2-7
cdr3_aa: CASSSNPTRAIYEQYF
cdr3_nt: TGTGCCAGCAGCTCGAACCCCACCCGGGCCATCTACGAGCAGTACTTC

v_call: TRBV5-4
d_call: .
clone_size: .
j_call: TRBJ1-1
cdr3_aa: CASRTTVNTEAFF
cdr3_nt: TGTGCCAGCAGGACGACGGTGAACACTGAAGCTTTCTTT

v_call: TRBV4-1
d_call: TRBD2
clone_size: .
j_call: TRBJ2-1
cdr3_aa: CASSQRTGLEDNEQFF
cdr3_nt: TGCGCCAGCAGCCAAAGGACGGGACTAGAAGACAATGAGCAGTTCTTC

v_call: TRBV11-2
d_call: .
clone_size: .
j_call: TRBJ1-2
cdr3_aa: CASSLEAVHGYTF
cdr3_nt: TGTGCCAGCAGCTTAGAAGCAGTCCATGGCTACACCTTC

v_call: TRBV3-1/TRBV3-2
d_call: .
clone_size: once
j_call: TRBJ2-2
cdr3_aa: CASSQETISGPGELFF
cdr3_nt: TGTGCCAGCAGCCAAGAAACCATTTCGGGGCCCGGGGAGCTGTTTTTT

v_call: TRBV27
d_call: .
clone_size: .
j_call: TRBJ1-2
cdr3_aa: CASSSIPTASTYGYTF
cdr3_nt: TGTGCCAGCAGTTCTATCCCAACAGCCAGCACGTATGGCTACACCTTC

v_call: TRBV6-5
d_call: .
clone_size: .
j_call: TRBJ2-7
cdr3_aa: CASSQGLSYEQYF
cdr3_nt: TGTGCCAGCAGTCAGGGGTTATCCTACGAGCAGTACTTC

v_call: TRBV20-1
d_call: .
clone_size: .
j_call: TRBJ2-7
cdr3_aa: CSASPLVMYEQYF
cdr3_nt: TGCAGTGCTAGTCCGCTAGTTATGTACGAGCAGTACTTC

v_call: TRBV29-1
d_call: TRBD2
clone_size: .
j_call: TRBJ2-1
cdr3_aa: CSVEERTSGQYNEQFF
cdr3_nt: TGCAGCGTTGAAGAAAGGACTAGCGGGCAATACAATGAGCAGTTCTTC

v_call: TRBV24-1
d_call: TRBD2
clone_size: once
j_call: TRBJ2-5
cdr3_aa: CATSVGTSGFETQYF
cdr3_nt: TGTGCCACCAGTGTTGGGACTAGCGGGTTTGAGACCCAGTACTTC